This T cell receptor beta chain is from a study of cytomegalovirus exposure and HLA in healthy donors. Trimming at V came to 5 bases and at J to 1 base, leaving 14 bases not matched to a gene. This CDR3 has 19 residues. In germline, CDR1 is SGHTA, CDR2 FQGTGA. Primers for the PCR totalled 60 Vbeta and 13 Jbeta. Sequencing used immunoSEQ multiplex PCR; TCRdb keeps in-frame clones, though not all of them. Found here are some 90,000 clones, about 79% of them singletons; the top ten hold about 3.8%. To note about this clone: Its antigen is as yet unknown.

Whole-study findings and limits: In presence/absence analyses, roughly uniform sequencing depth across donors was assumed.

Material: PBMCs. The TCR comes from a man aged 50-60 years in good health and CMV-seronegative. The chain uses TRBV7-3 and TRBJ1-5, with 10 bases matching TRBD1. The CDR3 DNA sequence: TGTGCCAGCAGCCCAAACCAGGGACAGGGGACAATGAGCAATCAGCCCCAGCATTTT. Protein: CASSPNQGQGTMSNQPQHF. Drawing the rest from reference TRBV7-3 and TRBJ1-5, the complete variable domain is GAGVSQTPSNKVTEKGKYVELRCDPISGHTALYWYRQSLGQGPEFLIYFQGTGAADDSGLPNDRFFAVRPEGSVSTLKIQRTERGDSAVYLCASSPNQGQGTMSNQPQHFGDGTRLSIL.